This TCR beta chain was profiled in a study of shared clonotypes between healthy human individuals. Study observations and caveats: Sequencing depth was predicted to influence how clonotypes are shared among donors. For sorted subsets, rarefaction showed incomplete sequencing despite large depth.

Naive CD8 cells comprised CD45RO-negative, CCR7-positively selected cells, excluding terminally differentiated effector memory CD45RA+ cells. The donors, all of them Caucasian adults, lived in Nashville, Tennessee. The CDR3 covers 16 residues. The ends were cut back, 3 bases at V and 0 bases at J, with 18 bases in the middle. Germline lookup yields CDR1 SQVTM and CDR2 ANQGSEA. This clone showed up just once. The antigen remains unidentified. Data came from immunoSEQ multiplex PCR; TCRdb stores just in-frame clones and leaves some out. The table shows about 2.1 million clones, with approximately 92% occurring only once.

Sequenced input: naive CD8+ T cells from PBMCs. The TCR originated in a man aged 18-30 years in good health. Some clones in this sample may be carry-over from other donors' samples. V gene TRBV29-1 combines with J gene TRBJ2-7; D is perhaps TRBD1 or TRBD2 (5 bases each). CDR3 amino acids: CSVEGTSSDSSYEQYF. The CDR3 DNA is TGCAGCGTTGAGGGTACTAGTAGCGACAGCTCCTACGAGCAGTACTTC.